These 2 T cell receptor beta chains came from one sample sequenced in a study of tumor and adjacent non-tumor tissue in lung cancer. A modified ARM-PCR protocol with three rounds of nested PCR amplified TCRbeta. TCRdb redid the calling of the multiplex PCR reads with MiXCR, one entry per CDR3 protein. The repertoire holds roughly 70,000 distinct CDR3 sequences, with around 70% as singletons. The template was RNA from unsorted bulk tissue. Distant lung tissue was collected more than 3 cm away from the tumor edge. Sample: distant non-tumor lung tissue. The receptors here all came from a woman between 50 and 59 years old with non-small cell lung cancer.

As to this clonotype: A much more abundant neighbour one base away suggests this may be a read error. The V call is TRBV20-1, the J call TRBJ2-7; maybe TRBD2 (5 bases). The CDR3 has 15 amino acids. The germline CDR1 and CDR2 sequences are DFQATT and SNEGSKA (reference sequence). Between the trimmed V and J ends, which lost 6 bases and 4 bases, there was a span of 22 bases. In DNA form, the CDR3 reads TGCAGTGCCGACCGTAGCGCGGATATGATGTACGAGCAGTACTTC. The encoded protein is CSADRSADMMYEQYF.

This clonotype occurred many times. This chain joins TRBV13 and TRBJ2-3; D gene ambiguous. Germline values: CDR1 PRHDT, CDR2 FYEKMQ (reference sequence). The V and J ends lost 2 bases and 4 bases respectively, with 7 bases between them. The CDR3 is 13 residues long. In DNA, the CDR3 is TGTGCCAGCAGCTTAAGAGCTGCAGATACGCAGTATTTT. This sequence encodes CASSLRAADTQYF.